The source of this T cell receptor (beta chain) is a study of a mutant IDH1 vaccine in newly diagnosed glioma. Profiling relied on immunoSEQ multiplex PCR, and the TCRdb table lists in-frame clones only, not all of them. The sample holds tens of thousands of clones, roughly 87% seen once. CDR1 and CDR2 from the germline V gene are SNHLY and FYNNEI. V trimming: 11 bases; J trimming: 9 bases; junction bases outside the gene matches: 16. The CDR3 consists of 14 residues. Time point reported: baseline, week 1 (first vaccination visit). Treatment specified: pre-vaccination baseline after standard-of-care therapy.

This chain links TRBV2 with TRBJ2-1, with 7 bases identical to TRBD1. This specimen consisted of PBMCs, obtained from a glioma patient treated with radiotherapy, temozolomide or both. The sequence was collected from a man aged 25 to 40 with glioma. CDR3: CAAPGQWGLGEQFF. CDR3 nucleotides: TGTGCCGCCCCGGGACAGTGGGGTTTGGGTGAGCAGTTCTTC.